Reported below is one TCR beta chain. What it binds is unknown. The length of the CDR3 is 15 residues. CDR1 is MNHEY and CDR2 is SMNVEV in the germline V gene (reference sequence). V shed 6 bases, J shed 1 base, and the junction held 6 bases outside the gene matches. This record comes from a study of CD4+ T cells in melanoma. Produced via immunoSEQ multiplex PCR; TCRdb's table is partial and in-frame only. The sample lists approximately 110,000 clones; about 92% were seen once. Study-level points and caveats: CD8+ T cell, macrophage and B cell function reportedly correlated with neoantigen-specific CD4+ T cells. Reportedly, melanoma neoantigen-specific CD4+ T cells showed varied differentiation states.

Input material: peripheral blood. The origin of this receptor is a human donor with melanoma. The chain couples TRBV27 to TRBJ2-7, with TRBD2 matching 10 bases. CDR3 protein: CASRSTSGVSYEQYF. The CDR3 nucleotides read TGTGCCAGCAGGTCTACTAGCGGGGTTTCCTACGAGCAGTACTTC.